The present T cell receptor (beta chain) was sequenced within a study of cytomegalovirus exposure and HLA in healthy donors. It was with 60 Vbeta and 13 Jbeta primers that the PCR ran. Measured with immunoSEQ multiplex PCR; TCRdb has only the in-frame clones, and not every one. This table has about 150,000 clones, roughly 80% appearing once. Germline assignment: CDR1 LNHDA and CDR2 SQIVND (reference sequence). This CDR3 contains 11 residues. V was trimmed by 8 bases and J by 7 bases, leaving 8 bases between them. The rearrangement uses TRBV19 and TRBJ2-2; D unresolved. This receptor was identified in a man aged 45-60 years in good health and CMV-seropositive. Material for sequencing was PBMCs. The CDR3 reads CASYEIGELFF. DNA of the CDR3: TGTGCCAGTTACGAGATCGGGGAGCTGTTTTTT.